This T cell receptor beta chain was sequenced for a study of beta chain features in type 1 diabetes. Findings of the study overall: The question left open here concerned HLA type influencing TCRB rearrangement. All four CD4+ subsets from Type 1 diabetes patients carried moderately but significantly shorter TCRB CDR3s. Patients with type 1 diabetes carried fewer insertions and had more deletions at their VDJ junctions.

This clone was detected a few times. Its antigen is not known. The sample carries other DNA sequences with the same CDR3. V was trimmed by 0 bases and J by 5 bases, leaving 6 bases between them. In germline, CDR1 is SGDLS, CDR2 YYNGEE. The CDR3 runs 13 residues. The authors reverse transcribed all of the isolated RNA, so sequencing captured expressed TCRB transcripts. Profiling relied on immunoSEQ multiplex PCR, and the TCRdb table lists in-frame clones only, not all of them. The table includes 330,000 or so clones, approximately 15% detected once. Purities in excess of 95% were seen in all sorted populations.

The TCR was taken from a man aged 25 to 40 in good health. The sequenced material came from central memory CD4+ T cells from blood. This chain uses TRBV9 with TRBJ2-1; D remains unclear. In DNA form, the CDR3 reads TGTGCCAGCAGCGTAGCGGGTAACAATGAGCAGTTCTTC. Translating gives CASSVAGNNEQFF. Filled out from reference TRBV9 and TRBJ2-1, the complete variable domain reads DSGVTQTPKHLITATGQRVTLRCSPRSGDLSVYWYQQSLDQGLQFLIQYYNGEERAKGNILERFSAQQFPDLHSELNLSSLELGDSALYFCASSVAGNNEQFFGPGTRLTVL.